This TCR beta chain was captured in a study of cytomegalovirus exposure and HLA in healthy donors. Study conclusions and caveats: Highest at DRB1 and lowest at HLA-C, TCR association rates differed among HLA loci in a later analysis.

The V and J ends lost 0 bases and 8 bases respectively, with 19 bases between them. Germline V gene sequence: CDR1 LGHNA, CDR2 YSLEER. The CDR3 runs 16 residues. A word on this clone: The antigen is not known.

The PCR made use of 60 Vbeta and 13 Jbeta primers. Some clones are missing from TCRdb's copy, which holds only in-frame ones; the method was immunoSEQ multiplex PCR. The data include 140,000 to 150,000 clones; the top ten clones carry 0.96%. The receptor was isolated from a male donor in good health and CMV-seronegative. The sequenced sample consisted of PBMCs. The chain combines TRBV4-3 with TRBJ1-1; D gene uncertain. The CDR3: CASSQESGGPREEAFF. In nucleotides, the CDR3 is TGCGCCAGCAGCCAAGAGTCGGGTGGCCCTCGGGAGGAAGCTTTCTTT.